The clone carrying this T cell receptor beta chain was counted ten times or more. Its antigen is still unknown. The germline V and J ends were trimmed by 5 bases and 3 bases, with 16 bases remaining between them. The CDR3 extends over 15 amino acids. The sample originates from a study of T-cell reconstitution after alpha-beta-depleted transplantation in children. Whole-study results and caveats: Diversity and T-cell counts at one year after transplant derived mostly from new T cells. As was reported, about two months after transplant, alpha-beta T cells came from several hundred expanded graft clones. Surviving recipient T cells and thymic progenitors produced the high day-60 TCRbeta diversity seen in some patients.

Unique molecular identifiers tagged the TCRbeta library. In TCRdb, the PCR reads were re-called with MiXCR into one record per CDR3 protein. This sample yields about 180,000 distinct CDR3 sequences, of which around 10% are seen a single time; 13% belongs to the top ten. The rearrangement uses TRBV12-3 or TRBV12-4 and TRBJ2-5; D possibly corresponds to TRBD1 (8 bases). The sequenced sample was PBMCs, obtained before TCRalphabeta/CD19-depleted stem cell transplant. This receptor was taken from a boy aged 2 to 9 with acute myeloid leukemia, due to receive a stem cell transplant. CDR3 sequence: CASSLGQGGKETQYF. The CDR3 DNA is TGTGCCAGCAGTCTCGGACAGGGAGGGAAAGAGACCCAGTACTTC.